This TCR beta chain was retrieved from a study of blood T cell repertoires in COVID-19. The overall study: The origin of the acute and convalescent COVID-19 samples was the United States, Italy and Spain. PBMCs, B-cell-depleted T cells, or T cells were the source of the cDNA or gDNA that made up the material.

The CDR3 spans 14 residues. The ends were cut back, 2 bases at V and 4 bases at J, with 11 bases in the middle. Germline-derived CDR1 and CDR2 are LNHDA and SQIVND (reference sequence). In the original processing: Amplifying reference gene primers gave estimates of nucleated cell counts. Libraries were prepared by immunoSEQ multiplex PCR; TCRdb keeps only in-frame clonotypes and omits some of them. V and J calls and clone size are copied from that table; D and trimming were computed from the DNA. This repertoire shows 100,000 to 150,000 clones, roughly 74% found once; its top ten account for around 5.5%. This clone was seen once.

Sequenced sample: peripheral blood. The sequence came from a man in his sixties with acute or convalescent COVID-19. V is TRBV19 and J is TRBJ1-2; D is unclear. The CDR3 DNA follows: TGTGCCAGTAGTATATCAGACAAGGCCTATGGCTACACCTTC. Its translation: CASSISDKAYGYTF.